This T cell receptor beta chain was sequenced in a study of high-grade serous ovarian cancer treatment subgroups. Study summary: Mean per sample: about 14,000 reads, several thousand unique TCR beta rearrangements. Study-wide results and limits: Higher neoantigen levels went with greater TCR clonal relatedness. Different patients shared almost no repertoire; same-patient tumors shared roughly 0.1 to 0.8.

Points on this clone: Its specificity is unknown.

V gave up 5 bases and J gave up 2 bases; unmatched junction bases: 6. Germline-derived CDR1 and CDR2 are LNHNV and YYDKDF (reference sequence). CDR3 size: 15 residues. Tumor tissue was taken before any definitive surgery or chemotherapy was given. Sequencing used immunoSEQ multiplex PCR; TCRdb keeps in-frame clones, though not all of them. The repertoire includes about 10,000 clones, about four fifths of them detected once, and more than 6.5% sits in the top ten. The chain is built from TRBV15 and TRBJ2-3; the match to TRBD1 covers 8 bases. The clonotype was recovered from a human donor with high-grade serous ovarian cancer. Sequenced input: tumor tissue. The CDR3 nucleotides are TGTGCCACCAGCCAGAACAGGGGGTCCACAGATACGCAGTATTTT. Protein: CATSQNRGSTDTQYF.